This TCR beta chain was profiled in a study of T cell responses to AZD1222 COVID-19 vaccine. Looking at the study overall: Second-dose timings of about 4 or about 12 weeks were pooled.

Sequencing used immunoSEQ multiplex PCR; TCRdb keeps in-frame clones, though not all of them. The table records roughly 66,000 clones, less than 90% of them present only once. In regard to this clone: Other DNA sequences within the sample encode an identical CDR3.

With 5 bases removed from V and 3 bases from J, the gap between germline ends came to 11 bases. The CDR3 is 13 amino acids. Germline CDR1 and CDR2: SGHTA and FQGNSA. The J gene is TRBJ2-7, the V gene TRBV7-2; no clear D. The source is an adult in good health. The input for sequencing was peripheral blood, taken on day 0 of AZD1222 vaccination. CDR3 sequence: CASSLRVGYEQYF. Here the CDR3 DNA reads TGTGCCAGCAGCCTTAGGGTGGGCTACGAGCAGTACTTC.